This T cell receptor (beta chain) was observed in a study of T cell responses to AZD1222 COVID-19 vaccine. Findings and limits, study-wide: All repertoire sampling was performed exclusively after the peak T cell response. After two AZD1222 doses, spike-specific TCR breadth and depth rose versus day 0. Clonal diversity was possibly underestimated, and the donors were mostly white British, with more females.

The data were produced by immunoSEQ multiplex PCR, yet TCRdb's version contains in-frame clones alone and is incomplete. The data contain 100,000 or so clones, approximately 96% of them singletons. The length of the CDR3 is 13 residues. V gave up 1 base and J gave up 8 bases, with 8 bases separating them. CDR1 is LGHNA and CDR2 is YNFKEQ in the germline V gene. In its sample, this clone was seen a few times. Its antigen remains unknown. The starting material was peripheral blood, obtained on day 0 of AZD1222 vaccination. The V gene is TRBV4-2, the J gene TRBJ1-4; D is possibly TRBD1 (5 bases). The receptor's source is an adult in good health. CDR3 residues: CASSQGGEEKLFF. For the CDR3, the DNA is TGTGCCAGCAGCCAAGGAGGGGAAGAAAAACTGTTTTTT.